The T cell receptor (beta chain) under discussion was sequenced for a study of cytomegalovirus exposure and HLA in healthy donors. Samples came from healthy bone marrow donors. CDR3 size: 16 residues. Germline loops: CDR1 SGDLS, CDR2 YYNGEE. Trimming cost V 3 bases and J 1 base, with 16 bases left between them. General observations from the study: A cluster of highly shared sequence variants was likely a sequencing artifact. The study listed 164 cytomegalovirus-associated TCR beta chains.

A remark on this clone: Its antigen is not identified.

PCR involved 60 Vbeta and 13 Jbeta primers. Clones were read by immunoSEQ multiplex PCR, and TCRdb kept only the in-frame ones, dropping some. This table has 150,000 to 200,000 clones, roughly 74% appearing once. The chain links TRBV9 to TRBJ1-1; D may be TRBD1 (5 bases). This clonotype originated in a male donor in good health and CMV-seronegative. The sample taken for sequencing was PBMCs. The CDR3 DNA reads TGTGCCAGCAGCGAGATTAGGGGAGGGGCGAACACTGAAGCTTTCTTT. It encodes CASSEIRGGANTEAFF. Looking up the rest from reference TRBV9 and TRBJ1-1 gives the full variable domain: DSGVTQTPKHLITATGQRVTLRCSPRSGDLSVYWYQQSLDQGLQFLIQYYNGEERAKGNILERFSAQQFPDLHSELNLSSLELGDSALYFCASSEIRGGANTEAFFGQGTRLTVV.